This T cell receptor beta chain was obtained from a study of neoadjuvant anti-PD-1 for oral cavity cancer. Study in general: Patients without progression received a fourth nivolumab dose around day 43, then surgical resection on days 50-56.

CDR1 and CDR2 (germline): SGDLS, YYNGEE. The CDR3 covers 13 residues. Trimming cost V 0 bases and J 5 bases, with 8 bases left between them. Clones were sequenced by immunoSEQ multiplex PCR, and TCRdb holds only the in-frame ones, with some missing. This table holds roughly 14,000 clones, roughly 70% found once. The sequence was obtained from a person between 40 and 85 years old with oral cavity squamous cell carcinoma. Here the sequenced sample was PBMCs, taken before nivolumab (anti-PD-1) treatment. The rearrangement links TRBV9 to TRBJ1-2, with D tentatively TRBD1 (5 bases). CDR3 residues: CASSVAAGYGYTF. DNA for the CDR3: TGTGCCAGCAGCGTAGCGGCAGGGTATGGCTACACCTTC.